The clone carrying this TCR beta chain was counted only a few times. This record comes from a study of T cells after yellow fever vaccination. Study-level information: Fractions containing few cells were prepared with SMART-Seq v4 Ultra Low Input.

TCRdb passed the 5' RACE reads through MiXCR, listing each CDR3 protein once. The profile shows some 290,000 distinct CDR3 sequences, 9.5% to 12% of them singletons. Trimming shortened V by 0 bases and J by 3 bases, and 9 bases separated the two germline ends. Germline V lookup: CDR1 SGHDN, CDR2 FVKESK. This CDR3 is built from 15 residues. The V gene is TRBV14, the J gene TRBJ1-5; no definite D call. The specimen was CD4+ T cells sorted from PBMCs, collected 45 days after the yellow fever booster vaccination. The TCR originated in a man aged 18 to 30 who received the YFV17D yellow fever vaccine. The CDR3 DNA reads TGTGCCAGCAGCCAAGAGAGAGGCACCAATCAGCCCCAGCATTTT. Translating gives CASSQERGTNQPQHF.